The clone carrying this T cell receptor beta chain was seen a few times. At one boundary the junction diverges from the germline segment, which might be a read error. The data are from a study of blood T cells in healthy people across ages. Primed by a sample-barcoded 5' primer and a J-beta primer mix, a second PCR proceeded for about 6 to 12 cycles. TCRdb processed the 5' RACE reads anew with MiXCR; each CDR3 protein has one entry. The table records some 1.5 million distinct CDR3 sequences, under 30% of them present only once. This CDR3 region has 12 residues. Germline V gene lookup returns CDR1 DFQATT and CDR2 SNEGSKA (reference sequence).

The clonotype originates from a young woman in good health. The chain uses TRBV20-1 and TRBJ2-7; D is tentatively TRBD1 or TRBD2 (5 bases each). The sequenced sample was blood. The chain's CDR3 is CSVPGRSYKQYF. CDR3 DNA sequence: TGCAGTGTTCCGGGGCGCTCCTACAAGCAGTACTTC.